One sample yielded the 5 T cell receptor beta chains listed below, sequenced in a study of blood T cells in healthy people across ages. Alongside a J-beta primer mix, a sample-barcoded 5' primer served in a second PCR lasting about 7 to 12 cycles. TCRdb re-called the 5' RACE reads through MiXCR, storing one row per CDR3 protein. The sample contains some 760,000 distinct CDR3 sequences, roughly 25% of which appear only once. These data also featured in a second study, about T cells of mothers and their children.

Sequencing input: blood. All receptors derive from a boy aged 10-17 years in good health.

J is TRBJ1-4 and V is TRBV7-9; the D gene is possibly TRBD1 (5 bases). CDR1 and CDR2 (germline): SEHNR, FQNEAQ (reference sequence). The CDR3 totals 13 residues. Trimming cost V 5 bases and J 8 bases, with 12 bases left between them. The CDR3 nucleotides are TGTGCCAGCAGCGTTAATAACAGGGAAAAACTGTTTTTT. Its translation is CASSVNNREKLFF.

This rearrangement joins TRBV7-9 to TRBJ2-1, with D possibly being TRBD1 or TRBD2 (5 bases each). CDR3 length equals 14 residues. V lost 5 bases and J 6 bases, leaving 14 bases between the germline ends. The germline gives CDR1 SEHNR, CDR2 FQNEAQ (reference sequence). The CDR3 is CASSPRGEANEQFF. In nucleotides, the CDR3 is TGTGCCAGCAGCCCTCGGGGCGAGGCCAATGAGCAGTTCTTC.

This clonotype was picked up a small number of times. The rearrangement links TRBV6-1 to TRBJ1-1; 7 nucleotides agree with TRBD1. Germline CDR1 MNHNS, CDR2 SASEGT. The CDR3 contains 17 residues. V gave up 6 bases and J gave up 0 bases; unmatched junction bases: 13. CDR3 nucleotide sequence: TGTGCCAGCAGAACCAAGCCCGGGACAGTGATGAACACTGAAGCTTTCTTT. This translates into CASRTKPGTVMNTEAFF.

V usage is TRBV20-1 and J usage is TRBJ2-5, with TRBD2 identical over 8 bases. The assigned J gene may be wrong: the sequence end matches TRBJ2-1 better. In germline, CDR1 is DFQATT, CDR2 SNEGSKA (reference sequence). The CDR3 consists of 17 residues. Here the CDR3 reads CSARSIAGLLSRNEQFF. The CDR3 DNA follows: TGCAGTGCTAGATCCATAGCGGGACTCCTAAGTCGGAATGAGCAGTTCTTC.

This clonotype was observed a handful of times. This rearrangement joins TRBV6-6 to TRBJ2-7; 8 bases match TRBD1. Looked up from germline, CDR1 is MNHNY and CDR2 is SVGAGI (reference sequence). CDR3 length equals 15 residues. V trimming: 6 bases; J trimming: 5 bases; junction bases outside the gene matches: 12. In DNA, the CDR3 is TGTGCCAGCAGCCAGGGACAGGTTAAATTGGACGAGCAGTACTTC. Its translation: CASSQGQVKLDEQYF.